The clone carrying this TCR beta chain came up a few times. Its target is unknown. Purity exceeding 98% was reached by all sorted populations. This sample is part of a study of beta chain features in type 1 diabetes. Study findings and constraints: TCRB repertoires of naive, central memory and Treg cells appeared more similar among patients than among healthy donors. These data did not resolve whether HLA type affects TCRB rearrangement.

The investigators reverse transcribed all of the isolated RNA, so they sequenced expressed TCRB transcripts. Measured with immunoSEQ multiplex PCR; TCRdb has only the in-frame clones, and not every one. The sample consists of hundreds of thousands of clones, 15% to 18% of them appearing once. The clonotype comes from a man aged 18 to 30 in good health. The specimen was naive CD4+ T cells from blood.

The CDR3 nucleotides are TGTGCCAGCAGCGGTCGGGACAGAGGCACAGATACGCAGTATTTT. It encodes CASSGRDRGTDTQYF. The V and J genes are TRBV5-4 and TRBJ2-3; 7 nucleotides line up with TRBD1. The germline gives CDR1 SGHNT, CDR2 YYREEE (reference sequence). There are 15 residues in the CDR3. V lost 4 bases, J lost 1 base, and 6 bases stayed unmatched.